What follows describes a single TCR beta chain. Its antigen is unidentified. The germline V gene has CDR1 LGHDT and CDR2 YNNKEL (reference sequence). The V and J ends lost 5 bases and 2 bases, in that order; junction bases with no gene match: 5. This CDR3 region has 15 residues. The entry originates in a study of CD8 T cells in ankylosing spondylitis. Libraries of TCR beta came from quantitative 5'-RACE with molecular barcodes. TCRdb called the 5' RACE reads again in MiXCR, with one record for every CDR3 protein. The table has fewer than 400,000 distinct CDR3 sequences, 20% to 25% seen once. General study findings and limits: Prior work had noted some motif variants in reactive arthritis blood and synovial fluid. A TCR beta motif made of fewer than ten highly homologous variants seemed typical of ankylosing spondylitis blood. CD8+ disease-linked clones were present at relatively low frequencies in blood.

The chain joins TRBV3-1 to TRBJ2-2; 7 nucleotides align to TRBD2. Input material: blood, either unsorted or a sorted T cell fraction (not recorded which). The clonotype comes from a male donor with ankylosing spondylitis. The CDR3 region is CASSFGTINTGELFF. CDR3 sequence (DNA): TGTGCCAGCAGCTTCGGGACTATTAACACCGGGGAGCTGTTTTTT.